This T cell receptor (beta chain) was found in a study of CD8 T cells in Susac syndrome. High-throughput TCR beta sequencing covered peripheral CD8+ and CD4+ T cells. The healthy controls were matched to patients by age and sex. CDR3 length: 13 residues. Trimming took off 2 bases at V and 2 bases at J, with 6 bases between the two ends. CDR1 is SGDLS and CDR2 is YYNGEE in the germline V gene. RNA amounts of roughly 0.5 to 1 ug underwent reverse transcription with random hexamers. Amplification of TCR beta CDR3 across 54 Vbeta and 13 Jbeta was performed with immunoSEQ multiplex PCR. One entry per CDR3 protein, called by TCRdb with MiXCR from the immunoSEQ multiplex PCR reads. The sample carries roughly 180,000 distinct CDR3 sequences, 85% to 95% recorded once.

This TCR was sampled from a human donor in good health. The chain has TRBV9 and TRBJ2-3; the D call may be TRBD1 or TRBD2 (5 bases each). The specimen was CD4+ T cells from PBMCs. In DNA, the CDR3 is TGTGCCAGCAGCGTCGGGGCCACAGATACGCAGTATTTT. Translated: CASSVGATDTQYF.